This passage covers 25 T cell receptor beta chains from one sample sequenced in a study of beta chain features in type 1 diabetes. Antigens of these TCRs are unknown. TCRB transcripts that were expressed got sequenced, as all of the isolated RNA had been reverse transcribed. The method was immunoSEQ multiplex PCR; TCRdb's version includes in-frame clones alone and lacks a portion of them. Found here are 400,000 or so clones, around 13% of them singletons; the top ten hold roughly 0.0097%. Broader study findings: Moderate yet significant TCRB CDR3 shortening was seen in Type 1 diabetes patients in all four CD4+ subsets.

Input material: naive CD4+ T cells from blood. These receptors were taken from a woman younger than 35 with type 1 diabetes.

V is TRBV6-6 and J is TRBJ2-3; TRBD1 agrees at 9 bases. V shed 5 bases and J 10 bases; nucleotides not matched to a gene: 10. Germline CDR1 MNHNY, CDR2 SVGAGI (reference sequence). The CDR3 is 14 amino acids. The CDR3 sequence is CASSTPGQGRAQYF. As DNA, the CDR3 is TGTGCCAGCAGTACCCCGGGACAGGGCAGGGCGCAGTATTTT.

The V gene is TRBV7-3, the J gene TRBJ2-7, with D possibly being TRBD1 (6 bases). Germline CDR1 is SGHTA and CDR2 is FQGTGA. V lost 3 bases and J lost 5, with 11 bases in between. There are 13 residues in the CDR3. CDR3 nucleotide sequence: TGTGCCAGCAGCTTTAAGGGGGACCACGAGCAGTACTTC. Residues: CASSFKGDHEQYF.

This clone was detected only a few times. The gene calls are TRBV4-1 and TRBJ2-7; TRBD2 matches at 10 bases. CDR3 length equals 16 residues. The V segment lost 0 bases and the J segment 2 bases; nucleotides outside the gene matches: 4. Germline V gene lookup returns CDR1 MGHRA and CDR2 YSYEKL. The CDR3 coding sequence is TGCGCCAGCAGCCAAGATTTGAGCGGGAGGGCCTACGAGCAGTACTTC. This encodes CASSQDLSGRAYEQYF.

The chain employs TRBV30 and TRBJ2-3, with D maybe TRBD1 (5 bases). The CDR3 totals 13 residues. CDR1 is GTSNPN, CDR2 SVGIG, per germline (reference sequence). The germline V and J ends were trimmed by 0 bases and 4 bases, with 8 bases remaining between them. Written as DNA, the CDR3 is TGTGCCTGGAGTGTACAGGATCCAGATACGCAGTATTTT. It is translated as CAWSVQDPDTQYF.

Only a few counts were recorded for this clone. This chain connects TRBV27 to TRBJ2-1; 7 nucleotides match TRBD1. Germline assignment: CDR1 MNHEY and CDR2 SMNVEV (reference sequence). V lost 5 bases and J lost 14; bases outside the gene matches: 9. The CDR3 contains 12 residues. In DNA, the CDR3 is TGTGCCAGCAGTCCCCCCGGCCAGGGGGAGTTCTTC. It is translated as CASSPPGQGEFF.

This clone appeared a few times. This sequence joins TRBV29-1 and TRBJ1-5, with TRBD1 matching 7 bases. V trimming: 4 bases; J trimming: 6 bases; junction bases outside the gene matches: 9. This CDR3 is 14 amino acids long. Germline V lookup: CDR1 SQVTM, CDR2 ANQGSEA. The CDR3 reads CSVGMGQGGQPQHF. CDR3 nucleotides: TGCAGCGTTGGAATGGGGCAGGGGGGTCAGCCCCAGCATTTT.

This chain's CDR3 is CASSPMGDNNQPQHF. The CDR3 DNA sequence: TGTGCCAGTAGTCCCATGGGGGACAACAATCAGCCCCAGCATTTT. The chain joins TRBV19 to TRBJ1-5; the D gene is possibly TRBD1 (6 bases). With 5 bases removed from V and 3 bases from J, the gap between germline ends came to 14 bases. The CDR3 length is 15 residues. The germline V gene encodes CDR1 LNHDA and CDR2 SQIVND (reference sequence).

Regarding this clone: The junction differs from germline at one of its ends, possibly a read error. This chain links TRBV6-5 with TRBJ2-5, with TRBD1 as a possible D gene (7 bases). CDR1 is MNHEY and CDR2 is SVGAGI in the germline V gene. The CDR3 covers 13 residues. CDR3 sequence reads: CASRRVRGTEIDF. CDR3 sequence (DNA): TGTGCCAGCAGACGCGTTCGGGGGACAGAGATAGACTTC.

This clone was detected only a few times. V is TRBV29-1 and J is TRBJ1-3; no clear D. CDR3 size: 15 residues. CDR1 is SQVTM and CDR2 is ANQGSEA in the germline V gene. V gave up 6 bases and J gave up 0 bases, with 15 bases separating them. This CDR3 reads CSVAPRLSSGNTIYF. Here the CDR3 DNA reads TGCAGCGTAGCCCCCCGACTCAGCTCTGGAAACACCATATATTTT. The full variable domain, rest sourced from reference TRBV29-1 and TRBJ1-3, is SAVISQKPSRDICQRGTSLTIQCQVDSQVTMMFWYRQQPGQSLTLIATANQGSEATYESGFVIDKFPISRPNLTFSTLTVSNMSPEDSSIYLCSVAPRLSSGNTIYFGEGSWLTVV.

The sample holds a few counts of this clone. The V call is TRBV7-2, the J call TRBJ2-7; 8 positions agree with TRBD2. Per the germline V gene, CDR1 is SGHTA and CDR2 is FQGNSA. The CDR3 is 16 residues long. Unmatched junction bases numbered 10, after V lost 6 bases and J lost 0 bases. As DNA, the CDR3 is TGTGCCAGCAGTCCAACTAGCGGAGGGAGCTCCTACGAGCAGTACTTC. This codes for CASSPTSGGSSYEQYF.

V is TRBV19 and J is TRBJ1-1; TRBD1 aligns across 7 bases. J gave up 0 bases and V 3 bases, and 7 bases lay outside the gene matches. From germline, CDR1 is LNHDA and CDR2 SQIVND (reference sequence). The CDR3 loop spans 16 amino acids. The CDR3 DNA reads TGTGCCAGTAGTATTGCTCCGGGACAGATGAACACTGAAGCTTTCTTT. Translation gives CASSIAPGQMNTEAFF.

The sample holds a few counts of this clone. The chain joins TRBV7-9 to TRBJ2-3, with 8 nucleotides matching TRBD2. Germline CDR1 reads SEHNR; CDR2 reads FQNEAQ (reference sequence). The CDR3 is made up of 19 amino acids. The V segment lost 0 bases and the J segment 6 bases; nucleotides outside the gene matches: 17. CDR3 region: CASSLAIQRVAGTMDTQYF. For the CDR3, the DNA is TGTGCCAGCAGCTTAGCCATCCAGAGGGTAGCGGGGACAATGGATACGCAGTATTTT.

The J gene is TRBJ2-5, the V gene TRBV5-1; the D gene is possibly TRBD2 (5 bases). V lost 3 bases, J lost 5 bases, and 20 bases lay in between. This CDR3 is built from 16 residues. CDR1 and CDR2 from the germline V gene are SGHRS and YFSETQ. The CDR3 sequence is CASSSGSSGARETQYF. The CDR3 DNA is TGCGCCAGCAGCTCGGGTTCGAGCGGAGCCCGTGAGACCCAGTACTTC. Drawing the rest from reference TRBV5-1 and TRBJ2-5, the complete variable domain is KAGVTQTPRYLIKTRGQQVTLSCSPISGHRSVSWYQQTPGQGLQFLFEYFSETQRNKGNFPGRFSGRQFSNSRSEMNVSTLELGDSALYLCASSSGSSGARETQYFGPGTRLLVL.

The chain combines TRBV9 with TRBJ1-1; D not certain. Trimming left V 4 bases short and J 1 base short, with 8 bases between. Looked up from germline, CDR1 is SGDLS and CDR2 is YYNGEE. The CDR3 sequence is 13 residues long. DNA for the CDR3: TGTGCCAGCAGCCCACCGGGGAACACTGAAGCTTTCTTT. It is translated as CASSPPGNTEAFF.

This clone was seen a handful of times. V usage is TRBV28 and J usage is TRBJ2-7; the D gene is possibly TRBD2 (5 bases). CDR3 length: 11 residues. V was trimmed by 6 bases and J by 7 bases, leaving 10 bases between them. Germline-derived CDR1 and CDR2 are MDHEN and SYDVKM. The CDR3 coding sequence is TGTGCCAGCAGATCGCCGGGGGAGCAGTACTTC. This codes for CASRSPGEQYF.

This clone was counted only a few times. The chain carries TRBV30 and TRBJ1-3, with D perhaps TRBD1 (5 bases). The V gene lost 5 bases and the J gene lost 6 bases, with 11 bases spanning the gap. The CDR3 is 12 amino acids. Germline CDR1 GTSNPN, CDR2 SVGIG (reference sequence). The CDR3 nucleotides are TGTGCCTGGTCTTCCGGACAAAACACCATATATTTT. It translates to CAWSSGQNTIYF.

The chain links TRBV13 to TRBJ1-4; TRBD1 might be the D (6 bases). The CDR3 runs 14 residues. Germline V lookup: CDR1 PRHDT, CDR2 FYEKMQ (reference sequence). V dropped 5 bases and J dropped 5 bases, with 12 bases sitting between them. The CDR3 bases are TGTGCCAGCAGCCACAGGGCGGTGAATGAAAAACTGTTTTTT. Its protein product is CASSHRAVNEKLFF.

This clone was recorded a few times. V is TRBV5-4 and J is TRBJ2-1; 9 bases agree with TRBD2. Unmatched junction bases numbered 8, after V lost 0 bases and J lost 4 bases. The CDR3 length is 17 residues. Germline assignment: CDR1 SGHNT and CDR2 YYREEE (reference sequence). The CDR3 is CASSLAASSGMYNEQFF. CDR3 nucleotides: TGTGCCAGCAGCTTGGCCGCGTCTAGCGGGATGTACAATGAGCAGTTCTTC.

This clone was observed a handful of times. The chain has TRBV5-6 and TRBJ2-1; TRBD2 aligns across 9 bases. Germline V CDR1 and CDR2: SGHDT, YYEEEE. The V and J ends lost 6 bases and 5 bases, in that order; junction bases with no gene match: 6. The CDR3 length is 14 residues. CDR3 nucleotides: TGTGCCAGCAACGGACTAGCGATAAACAATGAGCAGTTCTTC. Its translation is CASNGLAINNEQFF.

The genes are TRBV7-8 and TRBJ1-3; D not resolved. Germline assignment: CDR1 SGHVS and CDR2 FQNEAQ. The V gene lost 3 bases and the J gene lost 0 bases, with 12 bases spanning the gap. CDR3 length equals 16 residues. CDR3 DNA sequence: TGTGCCAGCAGCTTTCGTCGGAGTAGCTCTGGAAACACCATATATTTT. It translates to CASSFRRSSSGNTIYF.

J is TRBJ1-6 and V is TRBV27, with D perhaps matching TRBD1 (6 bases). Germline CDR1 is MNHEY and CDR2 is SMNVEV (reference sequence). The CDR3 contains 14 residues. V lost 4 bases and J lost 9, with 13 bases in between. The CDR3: CASSWDKRASPLHF. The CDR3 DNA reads TGTGCCAGCAGTTGGGACAAAAGAGCTTCACCCCTCCACTTT.

The CDR3 nucleotides are TGTGCCAGCAGCCAAGGGGCGCACTCGATGTGGGTGACCCAGTACTTC. Translation gives CASSQGAHSMWVTQYF. The V gene is TRBV7-2, the J gene TRBJ2-5, with a weak D call TRBD1 (5 bases). Trimming stripped 5 bases from V and 7 bases from J, with 23 bases between. The CDR3 contains 16 residues. CDR1 is SGHTA and CDR2 is FQGNSA in the germline V gene.

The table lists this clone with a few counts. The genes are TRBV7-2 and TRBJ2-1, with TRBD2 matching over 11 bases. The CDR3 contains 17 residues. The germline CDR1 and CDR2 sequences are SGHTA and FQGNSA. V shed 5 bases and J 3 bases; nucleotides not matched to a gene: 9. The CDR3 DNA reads TGTGCCAGCAGCAACAAAGGCACTAGCGGGGGCTACAATGAGCAGTTCTTC. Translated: CASSNKGTSGGYNEQFF.

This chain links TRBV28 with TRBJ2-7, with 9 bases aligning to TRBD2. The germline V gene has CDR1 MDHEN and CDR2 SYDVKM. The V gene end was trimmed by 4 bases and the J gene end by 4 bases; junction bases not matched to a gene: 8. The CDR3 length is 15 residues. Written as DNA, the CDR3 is TGTGCCAGCAGTTCTGGCGGGAGGGGACCTTACGAGCAGTACTTC. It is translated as CASSSGGRGPYEQYF.

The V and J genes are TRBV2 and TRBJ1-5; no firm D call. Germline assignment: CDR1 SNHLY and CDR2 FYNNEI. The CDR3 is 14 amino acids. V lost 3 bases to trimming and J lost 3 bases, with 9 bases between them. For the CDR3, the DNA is TGTGCCAGCAGTGATAACACCTTCAATCAGCCCCAGCATTTT. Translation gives CASSDNTFNQPQHF. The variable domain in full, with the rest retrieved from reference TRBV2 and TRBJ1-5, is EPEVTQTPSHQVTQMGQEVILRCVPISNHLYFYWYRQILGQKVEFLVSFYNNEISEKSEIFDDQFSVERPDGSNFTLKIRSTKLEDSAMYFCASSDNTFNQPQHFGDGTRLSIL.